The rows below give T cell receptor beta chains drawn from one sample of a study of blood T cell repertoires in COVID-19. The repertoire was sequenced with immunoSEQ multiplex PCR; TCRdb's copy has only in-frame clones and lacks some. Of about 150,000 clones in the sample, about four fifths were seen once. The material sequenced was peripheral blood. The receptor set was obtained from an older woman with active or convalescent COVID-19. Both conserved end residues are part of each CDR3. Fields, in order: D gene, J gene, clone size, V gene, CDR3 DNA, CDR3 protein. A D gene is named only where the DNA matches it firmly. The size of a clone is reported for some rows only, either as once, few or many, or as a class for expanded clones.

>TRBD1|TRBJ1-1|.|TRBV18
TGTGCCAGCTCACCACCGAGCAGCGGACAGGGGGCCACTGAAGCTTTCTTT
CASSPPSSGQGATEAFF
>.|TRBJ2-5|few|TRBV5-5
TGTGCCAGCAGCTTCAGCCAAGAGACCCAGTACTTC
CASSFSQETQYF
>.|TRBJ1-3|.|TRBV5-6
TGTGCCAGCAGCTTGGATTTGGCAGGGTCGCTTGGAAACACCATATATTTT
CASSLDLAGSLGNTIYF
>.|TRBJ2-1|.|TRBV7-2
TGTGCCAGCAGCTTCCGTCGCGGGATGGAGCAGTTCTTC
CASSFRRGMEQFF
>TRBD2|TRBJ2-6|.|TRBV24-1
TGTGCCACCAGTGAAAAAGTTAGCGGGGGGGCTGGGGCCAACGTCCTGACTTTC
CATSEKVSGGAGANVLTF
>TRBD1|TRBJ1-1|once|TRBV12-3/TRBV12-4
TGTGCCAGCAGTTCACGACAGGGTGAAGCTTTCTTT
CASSSRQGEAFF
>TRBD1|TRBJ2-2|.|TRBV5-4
TGTGCCAGCAGCTCGGGAAGGGGGCTGGCCGGGGAGCTGTTTTTT
CASSSGRGLAGELFF
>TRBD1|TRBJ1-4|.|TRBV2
TGTGCCAGCAATTCACAGGGGGAACGGGAAAAACTGTTTTTT
CASNSQGEREKLFF
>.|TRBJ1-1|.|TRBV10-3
TGTGCCATCAGCCGACAGGAAGTGAACACTGAAGCTTTCTTT
CAISRQEVNTEAFF
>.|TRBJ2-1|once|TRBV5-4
TGTGCCAGCAGCATCCAGTTGCGACGGGGATTCAATGAGCAGTTCTTC
CASSIQLRRGFNEQFF
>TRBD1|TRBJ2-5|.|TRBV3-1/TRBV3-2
TGTGCCAGCAGCGCTGGGACAGGCCAAGAGACCCAGTACTTC
CASSAGTGQETQYF
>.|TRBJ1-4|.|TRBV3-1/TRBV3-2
TGTGCCAGCAGCTGGGAGGGGAAGGGCTCGGATGAAAAACTGTTTTTT
CASSWEGKGSDEKLFF
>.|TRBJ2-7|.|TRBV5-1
TGCGCCAGCAGCTTCGAGCGGAACTCCTACGAGCAGTACTTC
CASSFERNSYEQYF
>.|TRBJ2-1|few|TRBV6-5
TGTGCCAGCAGTATGGCCGCCTACAATGAGCAGTTCTTC
CASSMAAYNEQFF
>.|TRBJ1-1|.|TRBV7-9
TGTGCCAGCAGCTTAGGGACAGCACAGACTGAAGCTTTCTTT
CASSLGTAQTEAFF
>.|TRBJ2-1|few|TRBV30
TGTGCCTGGAGTCCGCTGGACTCCAACAATGAGCAGTTCTTC
CAWSPLDSNNEQFF
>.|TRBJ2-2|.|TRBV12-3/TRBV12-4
TGTGCCAGCAGGATAAGCGCCGGGGAGCTGTTTTTT
CASRISAGELFF
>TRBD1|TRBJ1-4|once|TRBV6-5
TGTGCCAGCAGTTATGTGACAGGGCGCGAAAAACTGTTTTTT
CASSYVTGREKLFF
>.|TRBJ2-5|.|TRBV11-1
TGTGCCAGCAGCTGGGGAGGTACAGGAGAGACCCAGTACTTC
CASSWGGTGETQYF
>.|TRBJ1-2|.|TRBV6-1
TGTGCCAGCAGTGAAGTAGGAGACGGAGGCTACACCTTC
CASSEVGDGGYTF
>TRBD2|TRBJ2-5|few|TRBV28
TGTGCCAGCAGTTCTCTAGCGGGGGCGTACCAAGAGACCCAGTACTTC
CASSSLAGAYQETQYF
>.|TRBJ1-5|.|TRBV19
TGTGCCAGTAGTATGCTGGGAGAGGGTATCAAGCCCCAGCATTTT
CASSMLGEGIKPQHF